Listed here is a single TCR beta chain. Its target is unknown. Different DNA sequences within this sample yield the same CDR3. This entry is derived from a study of cytomegalovirus exposure and HLA in healthy donors. Study-level findings and limits: Several top significant clusters appeared, in a later analysis, to be linked to common viral pathogens.

13 Jbeta primers and 60 Vbeta primers were used for the PCR. Authors' processing steps: Later, 75 million to 100 million unique TCR beta chains were counted in an analysis, and roughly 11 million of them were shared. The method was immunoSEQ multiplex PCR; TCRdb's version includes in-frame clones alone and lacks a portion of them. From that table come the V and J calls and clone size; the DNA was used to work out D and trimming. Of approximately 120,000 clones listed, around 80% are singletons. The germline V gene has CDR1 SGDLS and CDR2 YYNGEE. Trimming stripped 0 bases from V and 0 bases from J, with 6 bases between. The CDR3 is 15 amino acids.

The sequence derives from an older woman in good health and CMV-seropositive. The chain couples TRBV9 to TRBJ1-4; D gene uncertain. Sequenced material: PBMCs. The CDR3 nucleotides read TGTGCCAGCAGCGTAGGTCAGTCAACTAATGAAAAACTGTTTTTT. It translates to CASSVGQSTNEKLFF.